Below, one T cell receptor beta chain is given with its context. Antigen unknown. The germline gene is not matched at one end of the junction; a read error may be the cause. This specimen comes from a study of tumor-infiltrating lymphocytes in primary liver carcinoma. Without any cell sorting, roughly 18-34 mg of bulk tissue yielded co-extracted RNA and DNA. Making TCR beta cDNA involved approximately 0.5 ug total RNA and a constant-region primer. Three nested multiplex PCR rounds of slightly modified ARM-PCR generated TCR beta libraries. The first two PCR rounds used TRBV1-TRBV30 forward primers with a C-beta reverse primer, around 10 cycles each. TCRdb reanalysed the multiplex PCR reads using MiXCR and keeps one entry per CDR3 protein. In the table there are more than 95,000 distinct CDR3 sequences, 55% to 75% of which are singletons. Notes on the study in general: No more than about 8-24% of top clones could be seen in all five tumor regions. Blood fell significantly below tumors in its top-250-clone fraction (p = 0.039). Tumor-adjacent and tumor-blood pairs shared a smaller degree of overlap than tumor region pairs.

Germline V lookup: CDR1 LGHNA, CDR2 YNFKEQ. The CDR3 runs 18 residues. This clonotype originated in a woman aged 55-75 years with primary liver carcinoma and hepatitis B virus infection. The J gene is TRBJ2-3, the V gene TRBV4-2; 7 bases fit TRBD2. The sequencing sample was made of liver tumor tissue from sampling region 3. Subset: tumor region T3, left-lateral pole. This CDR3 reads CASSQLWLAAASTDMQYF. CDR3 DNA: TGTGCCAGCAGCCAATTATGGCTAGCGGCAGCCAGCACAGATATGCAGTATTTT.